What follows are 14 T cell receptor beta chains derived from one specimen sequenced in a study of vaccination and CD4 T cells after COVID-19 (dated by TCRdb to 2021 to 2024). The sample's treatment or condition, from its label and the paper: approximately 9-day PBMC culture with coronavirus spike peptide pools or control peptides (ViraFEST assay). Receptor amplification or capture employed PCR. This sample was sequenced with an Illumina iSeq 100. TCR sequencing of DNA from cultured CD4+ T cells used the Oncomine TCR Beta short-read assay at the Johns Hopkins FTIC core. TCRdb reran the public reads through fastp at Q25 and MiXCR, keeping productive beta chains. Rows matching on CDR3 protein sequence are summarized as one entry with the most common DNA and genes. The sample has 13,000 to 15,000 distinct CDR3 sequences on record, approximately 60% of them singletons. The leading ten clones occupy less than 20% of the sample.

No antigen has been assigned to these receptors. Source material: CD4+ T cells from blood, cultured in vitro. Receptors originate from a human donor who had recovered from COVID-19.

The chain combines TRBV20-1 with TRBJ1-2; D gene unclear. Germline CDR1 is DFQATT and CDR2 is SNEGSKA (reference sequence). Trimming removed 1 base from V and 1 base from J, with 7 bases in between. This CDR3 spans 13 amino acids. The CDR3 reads CSARAGSNYGYTF. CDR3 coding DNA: TGCAGTGCTAGAGCCGGTAGTAACTATGGCTACACCTTC.

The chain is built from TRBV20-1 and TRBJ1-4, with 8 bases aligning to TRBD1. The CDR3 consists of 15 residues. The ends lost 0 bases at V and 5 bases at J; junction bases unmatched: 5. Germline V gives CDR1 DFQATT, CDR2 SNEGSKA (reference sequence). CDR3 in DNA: TGCAGTGCTAGAGACTCAGGGGGCGCCAATGAAAAACTGTTTTTT. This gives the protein CSARDSGGANEKLFF.

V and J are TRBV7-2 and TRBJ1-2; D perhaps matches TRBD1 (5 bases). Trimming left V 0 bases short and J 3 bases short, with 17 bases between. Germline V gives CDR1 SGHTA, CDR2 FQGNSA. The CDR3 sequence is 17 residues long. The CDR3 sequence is CASSLASWDGRYYGYTF. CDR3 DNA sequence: TGTGCCAGCAGCTTAGCGTCTTGGGACGGCCGATACTATGGCTACACCTTC.

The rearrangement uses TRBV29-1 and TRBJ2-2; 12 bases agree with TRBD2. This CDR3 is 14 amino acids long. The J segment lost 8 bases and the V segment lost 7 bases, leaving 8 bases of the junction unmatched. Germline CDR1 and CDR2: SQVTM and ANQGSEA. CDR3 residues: CSARGLAGAGELFF. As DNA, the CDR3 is TGCAGCGCTCGGGGACTAGCGGGTGCAGGGGAGCTGTTTTTT.

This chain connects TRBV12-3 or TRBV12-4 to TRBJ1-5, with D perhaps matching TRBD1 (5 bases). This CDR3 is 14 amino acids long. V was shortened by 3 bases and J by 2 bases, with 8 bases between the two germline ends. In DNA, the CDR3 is TGTGCCAGCAGTTTTCGGGGCGGCAATCAGCCCCAGCATTTT. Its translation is CASSFRGGNQPQHF.

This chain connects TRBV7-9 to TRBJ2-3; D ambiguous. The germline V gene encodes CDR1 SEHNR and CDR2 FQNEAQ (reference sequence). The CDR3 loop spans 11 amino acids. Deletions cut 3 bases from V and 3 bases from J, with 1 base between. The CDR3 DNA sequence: TGTGCCAGCAGCTTGACAGATACGCAGTATTTT. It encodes CASSLTDTQYF.

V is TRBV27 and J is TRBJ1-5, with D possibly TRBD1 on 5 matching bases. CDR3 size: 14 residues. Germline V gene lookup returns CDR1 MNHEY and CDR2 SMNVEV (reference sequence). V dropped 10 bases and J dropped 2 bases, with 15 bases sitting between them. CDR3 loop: CATGDPSRNQPQHF. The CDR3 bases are TGTGCCACGGGGGACCCCTCCCGCAATCAGCCCCAGCATTTT.

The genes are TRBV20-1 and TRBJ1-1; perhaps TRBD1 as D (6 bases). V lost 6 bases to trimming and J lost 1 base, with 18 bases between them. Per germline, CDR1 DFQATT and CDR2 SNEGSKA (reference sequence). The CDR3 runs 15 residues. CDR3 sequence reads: CSANPRGRSNTEAFF. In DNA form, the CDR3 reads TGCAGTGCCAATCCGCGGGGGCGTTCGAACACTGAAGCTTTCTTT.

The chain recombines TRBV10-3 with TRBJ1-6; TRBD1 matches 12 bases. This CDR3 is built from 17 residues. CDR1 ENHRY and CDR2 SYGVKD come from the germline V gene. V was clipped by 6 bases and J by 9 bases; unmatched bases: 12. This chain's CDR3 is CAISVGDRGRGFSPLHF. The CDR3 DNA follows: TGTGCCATCAGCGTGGGGGACAGGGGGCGCGGTTTTTCACCCCTCCACTTT.

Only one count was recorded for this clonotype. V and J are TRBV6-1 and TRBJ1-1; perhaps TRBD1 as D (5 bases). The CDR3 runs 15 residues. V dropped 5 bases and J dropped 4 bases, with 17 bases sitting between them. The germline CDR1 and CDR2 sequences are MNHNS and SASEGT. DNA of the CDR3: TGTGCCAGCAGTCGAAGAGATCCAGGGCCCACTGAAGCTTTCTTT. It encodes CASSRRDPGPTEAFF.

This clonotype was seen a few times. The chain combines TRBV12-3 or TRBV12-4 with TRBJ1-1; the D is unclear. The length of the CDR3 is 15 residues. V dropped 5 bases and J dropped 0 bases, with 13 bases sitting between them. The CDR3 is CASSLGWAMNTEAFF. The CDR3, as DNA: TGTGCCAGCAGTCTGGGATGGGCTATGAACACTGAAGCTTTCTTT.

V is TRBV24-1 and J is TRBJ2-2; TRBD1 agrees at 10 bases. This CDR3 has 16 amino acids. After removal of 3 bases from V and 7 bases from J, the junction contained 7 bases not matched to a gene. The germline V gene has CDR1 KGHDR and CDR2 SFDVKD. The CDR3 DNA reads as TGTGCCACCAGTGATACCGGGACAGGGGATAGCGGGGAGCTGTTTTTT. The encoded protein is CATSDTGTGDSGELFF.

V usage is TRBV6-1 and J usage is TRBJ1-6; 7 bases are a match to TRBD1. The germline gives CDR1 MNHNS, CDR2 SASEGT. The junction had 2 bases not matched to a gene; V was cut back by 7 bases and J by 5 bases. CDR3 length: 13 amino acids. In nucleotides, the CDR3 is TGTGCCAGCACTACAGGGGATAATTCACCCCTCCACTTT. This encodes CASTTGDNSPLHF.

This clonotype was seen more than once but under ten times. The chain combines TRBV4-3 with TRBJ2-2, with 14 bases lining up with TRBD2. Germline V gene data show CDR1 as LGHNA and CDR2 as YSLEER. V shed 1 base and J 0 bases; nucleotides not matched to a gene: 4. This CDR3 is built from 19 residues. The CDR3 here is CASSQGTSGGPTNTGELFF. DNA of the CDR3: TGCGCCAGCAGCCAAGGGACTAGCGGGGGGCCGACGAACACCGGGGAGCTGTTTTTT.